The 27 T cell receptor beta chains listed next were all sequenced from one sample in a study of T cell changes during pregnancy in multiple sclerosis. The protocol was immunoSEQ multiplex PCR, while the TCRdb copy is restricted to in-frame clones and leaves out a portion. The table includes 40,000 to 60,000 clones, roughly 92% detected once. The sample in question was CD4+ T cells from peripheral blood mononuclear cells, obtained in the third trimester of pregnancy. Source of these receptors: a female donor with multiple sclerosis, enrolled in a pregnancy study.

This chain joins TRBV27 and TRBJ1-4; D unresolved. The CDR3 runs 12 residues. Germline loops: CDR1 MNHEY, CDR2 SMNVEV (reference sequence). V was pared by 5 bases and J by 7 bases, with 8 bases between. CDR3 in amino acids: CASSPPSEKLFF. CDR3 in DNA: TGTGCCAGCAGTCCCCCTTCTGAAAAACTGTTTTTT.

The V and J genes are TRBV7-2 and TRBJ2-1, with D perhaps TRBD1 (5 bases). Germline V gene sequence: CDR1 SGHTA, CDR2 FQGNSA. This CDR3 has 12 residues. V lost 3 bases and J lost 6, with 6 bases in between. The CDR3 is CASSFTGNEQFF. The DNA of the CDR3 is TGTGCCAGCAGCTTCACAGGCAATGAGCAGTTCTTC.

The chain has TRBV5-1 and TRBJ2-1; 7 positions agree with TRBD2. Per germline, CDR1 SGHRS and CDR2 YFSETQ. V lost 2 bases and J lost 7; bases outside the gene matches: 6. The CDR3 extends over 14 amino acids. CDR3 sequence reads: CASSFLGGGNEQFF. The CDR3 DNA sequence: TGCGCCAGCAGCTTCCTTGGGGGGGGGAATGAGCAGTTCTTC. The whole variable domain, remainder taken from reference TRBV5-1 and TRBJ2-1, is KAGVTQTPRYLIKTRGQQVTLSCSPISGHRSVSWYQQTPGQGLQFLFEYFSETQRNKGNFPGRFSGRQFSNSRSEMNVSTLELGDSALYLCASSFLGGGNEQFFGPGTRLTVL.

This chain joins TRBV6-9 and TRBJ1-2, with D possibly being TRBD1 (5 bases). CDR1 is MNHGY, CDR2 SVAAGI, per germline. The CDR3 covers 15 residues. The V end lost 4 bases, the J end lost 4 bases, and 16 bases lay between the germline ends. The CDR3 region has the DNA TGTGCCAGCAGTTTAGATCAGGGAGGTTTCTATGGCTACACCTTC. Translated, it gives CASSLDQGGFYGYTF.

The V call is TRBV11-3, the J call TRBJ2-1; 8 nucleotides line up with TRBD1. The V gene's germline CDR1 is SGHNT and CDR2 YENEEA. There are 16 residues in the CDR3. The ends lost 4 bases at V and 7 bases at J; junction bases unmatched: 12. In DNA, the CDR3 is TGTGCCAGCAGCTCGAGGACAGGGTTGACGGAGAATGAGCAGTTCTTC. This gives the protein CASSSRTGLTENEQFF.

This sequence joins TRBV6-1 and TRBJ1-5, with a possible D match to TRBD1 (5 bases). The V end was cut by 2 bases, the J end by 1 base, with 9 bases between. Germline V CDR1 and CDR2: MNHNS, SASEGT. This CDR3 has 15 amino acids. CDR3 DNA sequence: TGTGCCAGCAGTGAACGACGGGGGAGCAATCAGCCCCAGCATTTT. Protein sequence: CASSERRGSNQPQHF.

The chain is built from TRBV27 and TRBJ1-5; TRBD1 is a possible D gene (5 bases). The germline gives CDR1 MNHEY, CDR2 SMNVEV (reference sequence). The V gene lost 6 bases and the J gene lost 1 base, with 22 bases spanning the gap. The CDR3 has 18 amino acids. The CDR3 DNA sequence: TGTGCCAGCAGACAACAGGCCCAGGGCCCTTTCAGCAATCAGCCCCAGCATTTT. Its protein product is CASRQQAQGPFSNQPQHF.

This chain joins TRBV7-2 and TRBJ1-4; no definite D call. The germline V gene has CDR1 SGHTA and CDR2 FQGNSA. The ends were cut back, 1 base at V and 5 bases at J, with 11 bases in the middle. This CDR3 has 15 amino acids. CDR3 coding DNA: TGTGCCAGCAGCTTAGGGTCAGATTTAAATGAAAAACTGTTTTTT. Its protein product is CASSLGSDLNEKLFF.

V and J are TRBV19 and TRBJ1-1; TRBD1 is a possible D gene (6 bases). There are 13 residues in the CDR3. Germline V CDR1 and CDR2: LNHDA, SQIVND (reference sequence). The ends were cut back, 6 bases at V and 5 bases at J, with 13 bases in the middle. As DNA, the CDR3 is TGTGCCAGTAGCCAGGAGCAGGGGACTGAAGCTTTCTTT. It translates to CASSQEQGTEAFF.

Notes on this clone: The junction and the germline gene differ at one end; a read error may be behind it. This chain links TRBV7-3 with TRBJ2-1; the match to TRBD2 covers 12 bases. The CDR3 is 16 residues long. Germline V gene lookup returns CDR1 SGHTA and CDR2 FQGTGA. CDR3 coding DNA: TGTGCCAGCAGCCTAACAGCTAGCGGGGGGGGCAATGAGCAGTTCTTC. Translation gives CASSLTASGGGNEQFF.

This clone was observed a handful of times. V and J are TRBV7-3 and TRBJ1-1, with 8 nucleotides matching TRBD1. This CDR3 is built from 14 residues. V trimming: 5 bases; J trimming: 1 base; junction bases outside the gene matches: 3. Germline CDR1 reads SGHTA; CDR2 reads FQGTGA. CDR3 coding DNA: TGTGCCAGCAGCCAGGGGGCAGGGAACACTGAAGCTTTCTTT. It is translated as CASSQGAGNTEAFF.

Regarding this clone: The identical CDR3 is also encoded by other nucleotide sequences in the sample. The rearrangement links TRBV7-2 to TRBJ1-5; possibly TRBD1 for D (5 bases). Germline lookup yields CDR1 SGHTA and CDR2 FQGNSA. The CDR3 contains 13 residues. Deletions cut 2 bases from V and 4 bases from J, with 6 bases between. The CDR3, as DNA: TGTGCCAGCAGCTTACGGGGGAATCAGCCCCAGCATTTT. Translation: CASSLRGNQPQHF.

The rearrangement uses TRBV11-3 and TRBJ2-3, with 8 bases lining up with TRBD1. V shed 3 bases and J 1 base; nucleotides not matched to a gene: 6. From germline, CDR1 is SGHNT and CDR2 YENEEA. This CDR3 has 16 amino acids. The CDR3 reads CASSFQGDRRTDTQYF. The DNA of the CDR3 is TGTGCCAGCAGCTTCCAAGGGGACAGGCGCACAGATACGCAGTATTTT.

The DNA of the CDR3 is TGTGCCAGCAAACAGGGGGCGAATGAAAAACTGTTTTTT. This sequence encodes CASKQGANEKLFF. V usage is TRBV2 and J usage is TRBJ1-4; 9 bases are a match to TRBD1. Unmatched junction bases numbered 2, after V lost 7 bases and J lost 5 bases. In germline, CDR1 is SNHLY, CDR2 FYNNEI. The CDR3 has 13 residues.

The chain joins TRBV27 to TRBJ1-2; TRBD1 matches 9 bases. Germline V gene sequence: CDR1 MNHEY, CDR2 SMNVEV (reference sequence). The CDR3 extends over 13 amino acids. Germline trimming cut 5 bases from V and 4 bases from J; bases unmatched to any gene: 2. This CDR3 is CASSQQGAYGYTF. In DNA form, the CDR3 reads TGTGCCAGCAGTCAACAGGGGGCCTATGGCTACACCTTC.

This sequence joins TRBV9 and TRBJ2-5; TRBD2 is a possible D gene (6 bases). This CDR3 region has 15 residues. Deletions cut 0 bases from V and 9 bases from J, with 18 bases between. The germline gives CDR1 SGDLS, CDR2 YYNGEE. The CDR3 bases are TGTGCCAGCAGCGTAGCCGACGGGCTCTGGGAGGCCCAGTACTTC. It yields the protein CASSVADGLWEAQYF.

V is TRBV5-1 and J is TRBJ1-3; perhaps TRBD1 as D (6 bases). V dropped 0 bases and J dropped 3 bases, with 13 bases sitting between them. CDR1 is SGHRS, CDR2 YFSETQ, per germline. This CDR3 is 16 amino acids long. The CDR3 spells CASSLGRPGDGNTIYF. The CDR3 nucleotides read TGCGCCAGCAGCTTGGGTAGGCCAGGGGATGGAAACACCATATATTTT.

The genes are TRBV7-9 and TRBJ1-1; D is unresolved. V was pared by 0 bases and J by 0 bases, with 8 bases between. CDR3 length equals 15 residues. Germline CDR1 and CDR2: SEHNR and FQNEAQ (reference sequence). The DNA for the CDR3 is TGTGCCAGCAGCTTAGCTGGCAGTTTGAACACTGAAGCTTTCTTT. This codes for CASSLAGSLNTEAFF.

The sample holds a few counts of this clone. The chain uses TRBV29-1 and TRBJ1-3; possibly TRBD1 for D (6 bases). From germline, CDR1 is SQVTM and CDR2 ANQGSEA. Trimming removed 6 bases from V and 4 bases from J, with 10 bases in between. The CDR3 sequence is 12 residues long. CDR3 in amino acids: CSVKGDGNTIYF. DNA for the CDR3: TGCAGCGTCAAGGGGGACGGAAACACCATATATTTT.

For the CDR3, the DNA is TGTGCCTGGACTCGTACATTACTAAACTATGGCTACACCTTC. Amino acid sequence: CAWTRTLLNYGYTF. This chain uses TRBV30 with TRBJ1-2; no firm D call. The CDR3 covers 14 residues. The V gene's germline CDR1 is GTSNPN and CDR2 SVGIG (reference sequence). V gave up 4 bases and J gave up 2 bases, with 14 bases separating them.

This clone has more than one count but fewer than ten. The rearrangement links TRBV20-1 to TRBJ2-5; D is uncertain. The CDR3 consists of 11 residues. Germline-derived CDR1 and CDR2 are DFQATT and SNEGSKA (reference sequence). Between the trimmed V and J ends, which lost 3 bases and 5 bases, there was a span of 7 bases. The CDR3 protein is CSARIGETQYF. The CDR3 DNA reads TGCAGTGCTAGGATCGGGGAGACCCAGTACTTC.

For the CDR3, the DNA is TGTGCCAGCAGCCAAGAAGGACAGACCCAAGAGACCCAGTACTTC. Translated: CASSQEGQTQETQYF. J is TRBJ2-5 and V is TRBV4-2; D is possibly TRBD1 (6 bases). The V gene's germline CDR1 is LGHNA and CDR2 YNFKEQ. The CDR3 has 15 residues. Trimming cost V 0 bases and J 1 base, with 9 bases left between them.

The count of this clone is one. The chain employs TRBV6-5 and TRBJ1-2, with D possibly being TRBD1 (5 bases). The germline V gene encodes CDR1 MNHEY and CDR2 SVGAGI. V was shortened by 3 bases and J by 4 bases, with 9 bases between the two germline ends. This CDR3 is 13 amino acids long. CDR3 protein: CASSYGQSYGYTF. CDR3 sequence (DNA): TGTGCCAGCAGTTATGGACAAAGCTATGGCTACACCTTC.

The chain joins TRBV11-2 to TRBJ2-7, with 7 bases identical to TRBD2. The CDR3 loop spans 14 amino acids. Germline V gene lookup returns CDR1 SGHAT and CDR2 FQNNGV. V dropped 0 bases and J dropped 4; count of bases not matched to a gene: 3. The DNA for the CDR3 is TGTGCCAGCAGCTTAGACGGGGGGAGTTACGAGCAGTACTTC. This sequence encodes CASSLDGGSYEQYF. Full variable domain (outside the CDR3, taken from reference TRBV11-2 and TRBJ2-7): EAGVAQSPRYKIIEKRQSVAFWCNPISGHATLYWYQQILGQGPKLLIQFQNNGVVDDSQLPKDRFSAERLKGVDSTLKIQPAKLEDSAVYLCASSLDGGSYEQYFGPGTRLTVT.

Regarding this clone: Mismatch with germline at one junction end may stem from a read error. The chain uses TRBV25-1 and TRBJ2-7, with D maybe TRBD2 (6 bases). Germline V CDR1 and CDR2: MGHDK, SYGVNS. This CDR3 spans 11 amino acids. The CDR3 loop is CASGTPGFMDF. The CDR3 DNA reads TGTGCCAGCGGGACTCCAGGGTTTATGGACTTC.

This chain joins TRBV7-2 and TRBJ2-3; a possible D gene is TRBD2 (5 bases). V gave up 1 base and J gave up 6 bases, with 17 bases separating them. This CDR3 region has 16 residues. CDR1 is SGHTA, CDR2 FQGNSA, per germline. The CDR3 nucleotides are TGTGCCAGCAGCTTAGGGAGGCCCTCCCTTATCGATACGCAGTATTTT. It is translated as CASSLGRPSLIDTQYF. The variable domain in full, with the rest retrieved from reference TRBV7-2 and TRBJ2-3, is GAGVSQSPSNKVTEKGKDVELRCDPISGHTALYWYRQSLGQGLEFLIYFQGNSAPDKSGLPSDRFSAERTGGSVSTLTIQRTQQEDSAVYLCASSLGRPSLIDTQYFGPGTRLTVL.

The V call is TRBV10-3, the J call TRBJ1-1; D is possibly TRBD1 (6 bases). CDR1 ENHRY and CDR2 SYGVKD come from the germline V gene. The CDR3 runs to 13 residues. Trimming left V 10 bases short and J 0 bases short, with 12 bases between. CDR3 coding DNA: TGTGCCACTACGGACAGTTTGAACACTGAAGCTTTCTTT. This gives the protein CATTDSLNTEAFF.